Listed here is a single T cell receptor (beta chain). Its specificity is unknown. V lost 0 bases to trimming and J lost 7 bases, with 13 bases between them. Germline loops: CDR1 MGHRA, CDR2 YSYEKL. The CDR3 length is 16 residues. Sequencing used immunoSEQ multiplex PCR; TCRdb keeps in-frame clones, though not all of them. This sample has more than 35,000 clones, with around three quarters found just once. This sample stems from a study of T cell responses to AZD1222 COVID-19 vaccine. Overall study findings and caveats: Only a handful of individuals given AZD1222 were seropositive at baseline. When two AZD1222 doses had been given, Spike-specific TCR breadth and depth rose. Samples come after the peak T cell response, not at day 14. Mostly white British, mostly female donors; authors suggested clonal diversity may be underestimated.

The TCR originated in an adult who received the MenACWY meningococcal vaccine as a control. The chain has TRBV4-1 and TRBJ1-6; D is ambiguous. The sample in question was peripheral blood, obtained 28 days after the second dose of the MenACWY control vaccine. The CDR3 spells CASSQDEVAANSPLHF. The CDR3 nucleotides read TGCGCCAGCAGCCAAGACGAGGTCGCAGCCAATTCACCCCTCCACTTT.